A selection of T cell receptor beta chains follows, all from one sample in a study of beta chain features in type 1 diabetes. TCRdb keeps only in-frame clones here, not all; method: immunoSEQ multiplex PCR. The sample records hundreds of thousands of clones, roughly 10% being singletons. The sequencing sample was made of naive CD4+ T cells from blood. These receptors were collected from a woman aged 18-29 years in good health. Both conserved end residues are part of each CDR3. The D gene is left open where the match is weak. Size is stated for part of the rows, as once, few or many counts, or as a class when the clone is expanded.

J,D,V,size,CDR3,DNA
TRBJ2-5,TRBD1,TRBV7-8,NA,CAITQGWREETQYF,TGTGCCATAACACAGGGGTGGCGGGAAGAGACCCAGTACTTC
TRBJ1-1,NA,TRBV29-1,NA,CSVERTYEAFF,TGCAGCGTTGAACGGACCTATGAAGCTTTCTTT
TRBJ1-2,TRBD1,TRBV5-4,few,CASSFDREGGYTF,TGTGCCAGCAGCTTTGACAGGGAGGGAGGCTACACCTTC
TRBJ2-5,NA,TRBV9,few,CASSRSEGARVTQYF,TGTGCCAGCAGCCGGTCGGAGGGGGCCAGAGTCACCCAGTACTTC
TRBJ1-5,NA,TRBV19,few,CASSTGQYNQPQHF,TGTGCCAGTAGTACCGGACAGTATAATCAGCCCCAGCATTTT
TRBJ2-5,NA,TRBV7-2,NA,CASSLEAGPPGTQYF,TGTGCCAGCAGCTTAGAGGCAGGCCCGCCAGGGACCCAGTACTTC
TRBJ2-5,NA,TRBV5-1,NA,CASSFIVGGTQYF,TGCGCCAGCAGCTTTATTGTGGGAGGGACCCAGTACTTC
TRBJ1-2,NA,TRBV28,NA,CASSFGVTGYTF,TGTGCCAGCAGTTTTGGTGTGACTGGCTACACCTTC
TRBJ2-1,NA,TRBV7-2,NA,CASSLAQYNEQFF,TGTGCCAGCAGCTTAGCACAGTACAATGAGCAGTTCTTC
TRBJ2-3,NA,TRBV7-3,few,CASSPFGVGRTDTQYF,TGTGCCAGCAGCCCTTTCGGGGTTGGCAGAACAGATACGCAGTATTTT
TRBJ1-5,NA,TRBV25-1,NA,CASRQGRGWGNQPQHF,TGTGCCAGCAGACAGGGTCGAGGCTGGGGCAATCAGCCCCAGCATTTT
TRBJ2-7,NA,TRBV27,few,CASSLDGYRLYEQYF,TGTGCCAGCAGTTTAGACGGTTATAGGCTCTACGAGCAGTACTTC
TRBJ1-2,NA,TRBV29-1,few,CSWGTNYGYTF,TGCAGCTGGGGGACAAACTATGGCTACACCTTC
TRBJ1-6,NA,TRBV9,NA,CASTKEGGGLSPLHF,TGTGCCAGCACTAAAGAGGGTGGGGGCTTGTCACCCCTCCACTTT
TRBJ1-1,NA,TRBV7-9,NA,CASSLEGSEAFF,TGTGCCAGCAGCTTGGAAGGCAGTGAAGCTTTCTTT
TRBJ1-1,NA,TRBV5-4,NA,CASSLTRVGSEAFF,TGTGCCAGCAGCTTGACGAGGGTGGGGAGTGAAGCTTTCTTT
TRBJ1-1,NA,TRBV7-3,NA,CASSLDRTTEAFF,TGTGCCAGCAGTTTGGACAGAACCACTGAAGCTTTCTTT
TRBJ2-5,TRBD2,TRBV6-6,few,CASSLTSVETQYF,TGTGCCAGCAGCTTGACTAGCGTAGAGACCCAGTACTTC
TRBJ2-5,TRBD1,TRBV29-1,NA,CSVAKGTGQETQYF,TGCAGCGTAGCTAAGGGGACAGGGCAAGAGACCCAGTACTTC
TRBJ2-7,NA,TRBV15,NA,CATSRDIGREQYF,TGTGCCACCAGCAGAGATATAGGGCGGGAGCAGTACTTC
TRBJ1-2,NA,TRBV29-1,few,CSTTGTAYGYTF,TGCAGCACGACGGGTACAGCCTATGGCTACACCTTC
TRBJ2-7,TRBD1,TRBV29-1,NA,CSALGGQFYEQYF,TGCAGCGCCCTAGGGGGACAGTTCTACGAGCAGTACTTC
TRBJ1-4,NA,TRBV14,many,CASSHARKLFF,TGTGCCAGCAGCCACGCACGGAAACTGTTTTTT
TRBJ2-6,NA,TRBV2,NA,CASSEEGANVLTF,TGTGCCAGCAGTGAAGAGGGAGCCAACGTCCTGACTTTC
TRBJ2-5,TRBD2,TRBV9,few,CASSVASGIWGETQYF,TGTGCCAGCAGCGTAGCTAGCGGGATATGGGGGGAGACCCAGTACTTC
TRBJ2-1,NA,TRBV7-2,few,CASSLVTPEQFF,TGTGCCAGCAGCTTAGTTACCCCTGAGCAGTTCTTC
TRBJ2-1,TRBD2,TRBV28,few,CASSFSGRAYNEQFF,TGTGCCAGCAGTTTTAGCGGGAGGGCCTACAATGAGCAGTTCTTC
TRBJ2-4,NA,TRBV11-3,NA,CASSARQLAKNIQYF,TGTGCCAGCAGCGCGAGACAGTTAGCCAAAAACATTCAGTACTTC
TRBJ2-3,TRBD1,TRBV4-3,NA,CASSPGQLTDTQYF,TGCGCCAGCAGCCCGGGACAGCTCACAGATACGCAGTATTTT